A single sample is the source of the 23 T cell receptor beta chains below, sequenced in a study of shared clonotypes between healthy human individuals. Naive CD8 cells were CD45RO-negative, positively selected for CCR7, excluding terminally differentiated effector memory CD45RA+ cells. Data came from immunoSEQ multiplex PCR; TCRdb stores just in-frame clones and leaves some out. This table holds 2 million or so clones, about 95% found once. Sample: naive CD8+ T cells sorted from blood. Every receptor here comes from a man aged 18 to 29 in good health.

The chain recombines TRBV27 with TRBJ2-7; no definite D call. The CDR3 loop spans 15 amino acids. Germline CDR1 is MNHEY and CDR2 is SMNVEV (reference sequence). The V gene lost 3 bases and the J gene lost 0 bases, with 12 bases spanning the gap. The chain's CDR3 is CASSFAPGSSYEQYF. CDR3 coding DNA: TGTGCCAGCAGTTTTGCGCCCGGAAGCTCCTACGAGCAGTACTTC.

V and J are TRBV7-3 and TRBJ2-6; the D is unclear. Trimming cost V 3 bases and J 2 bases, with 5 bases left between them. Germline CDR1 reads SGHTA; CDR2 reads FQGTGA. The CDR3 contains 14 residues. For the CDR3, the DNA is TGTGCCAGCAGCTTTAATGCTGGGGCCAACGTCCTGACTTTC. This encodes CASSFNAGANVLTF.

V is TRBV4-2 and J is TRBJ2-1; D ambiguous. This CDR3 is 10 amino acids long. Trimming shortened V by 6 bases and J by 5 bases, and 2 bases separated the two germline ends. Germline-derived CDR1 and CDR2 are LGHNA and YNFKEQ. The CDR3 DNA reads TGTGCCAGCAGTCACAATGAGCAGTTCTTC. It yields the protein CASSHNEQFF.

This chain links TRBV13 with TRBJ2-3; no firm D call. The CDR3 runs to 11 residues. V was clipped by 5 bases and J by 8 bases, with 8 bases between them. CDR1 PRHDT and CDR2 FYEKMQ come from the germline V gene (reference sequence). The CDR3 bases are TGTGCCAGCAGCCCCTCCGGTACGCAGTATTTT. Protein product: CASSPSGTQYF.

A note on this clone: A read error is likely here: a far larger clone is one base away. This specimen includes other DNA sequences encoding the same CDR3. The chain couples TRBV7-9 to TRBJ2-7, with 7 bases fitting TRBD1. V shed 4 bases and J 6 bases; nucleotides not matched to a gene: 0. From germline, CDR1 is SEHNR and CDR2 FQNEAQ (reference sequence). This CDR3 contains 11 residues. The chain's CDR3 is CASSSGGEQYF. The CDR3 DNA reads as TGTGCCAGCAGCTCAGGGGGCGAGCAGTACTTC.

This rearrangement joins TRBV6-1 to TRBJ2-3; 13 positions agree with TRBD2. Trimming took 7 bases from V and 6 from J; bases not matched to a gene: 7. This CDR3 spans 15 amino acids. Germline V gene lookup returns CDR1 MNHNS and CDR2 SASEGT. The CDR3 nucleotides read TGTGCCAGCACCCAGGGACTAGCGGGGTTCGATACGCAGTATTTT. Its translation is CASTQGLAGFDTQYF.

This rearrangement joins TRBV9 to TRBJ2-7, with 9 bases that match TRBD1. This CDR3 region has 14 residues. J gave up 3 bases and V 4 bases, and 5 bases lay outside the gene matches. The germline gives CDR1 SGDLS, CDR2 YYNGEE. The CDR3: CASSQSGQGYEQYF. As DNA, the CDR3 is TGTGCCAGCAGCCAATCGGGACAGGGCTACGAGCAGTACTTC. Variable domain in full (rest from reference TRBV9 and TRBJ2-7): DSGVTQTPKHLITATGQRVTLRCSPRSGDLSVYWYQQSLDQGLQFLIQYYNGEERAKGNILERFSAQQFPDLHSELNLSSLELGDSALYFCASSQSGQGYEQYFGPGTRLTVT.

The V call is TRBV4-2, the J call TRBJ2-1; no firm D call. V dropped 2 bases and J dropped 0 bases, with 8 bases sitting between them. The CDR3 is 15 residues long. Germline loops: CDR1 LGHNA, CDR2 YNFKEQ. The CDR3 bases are TGTGCCAGCAGCCAAAATTCAGTCTCCTACAATGAGCAGTTCTTC. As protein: CASSQNSVSYNEQFF.

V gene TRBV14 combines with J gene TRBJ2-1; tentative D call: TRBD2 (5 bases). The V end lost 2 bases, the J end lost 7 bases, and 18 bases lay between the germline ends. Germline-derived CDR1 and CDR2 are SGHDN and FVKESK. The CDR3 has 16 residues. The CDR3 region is CASSQLTSGTGNEQFF. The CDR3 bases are TGTGCCAGCAGCCAACTGACCAGTGGAACGGGGAATGAGCAGTTCTTC.

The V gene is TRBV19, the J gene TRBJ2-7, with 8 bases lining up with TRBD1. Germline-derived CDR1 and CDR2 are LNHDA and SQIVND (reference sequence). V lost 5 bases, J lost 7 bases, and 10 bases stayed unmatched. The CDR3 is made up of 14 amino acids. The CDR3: CASSPTDRAWEQYF. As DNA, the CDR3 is TGTGCCAGTAGTCCCACGGACAGGGCTTGGGAGCAGTACTTC.

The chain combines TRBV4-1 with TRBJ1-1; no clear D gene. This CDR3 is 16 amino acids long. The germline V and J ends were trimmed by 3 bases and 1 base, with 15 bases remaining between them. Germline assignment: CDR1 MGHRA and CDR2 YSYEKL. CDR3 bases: TGCGCCAGCAGCCAGAGCGCGGAGCAAACGAACACTGAAGCTTTCTTT. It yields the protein CASSQSAEQTNTEAFF.

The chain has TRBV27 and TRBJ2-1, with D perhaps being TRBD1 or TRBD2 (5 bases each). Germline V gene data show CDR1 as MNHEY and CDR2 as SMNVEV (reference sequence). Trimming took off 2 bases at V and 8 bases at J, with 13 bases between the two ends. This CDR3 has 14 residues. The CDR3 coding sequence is TGTGCCAGCAGTTTAGACGGGACCTTGGATGAGCAGTTCTTC. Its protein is CASSLDGTLDEQFF.

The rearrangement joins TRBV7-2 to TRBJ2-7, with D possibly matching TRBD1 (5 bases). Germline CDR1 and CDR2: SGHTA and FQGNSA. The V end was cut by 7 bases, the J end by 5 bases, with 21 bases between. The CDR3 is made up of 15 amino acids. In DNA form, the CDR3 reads TGTGCCAGCACCAGGGCCGGGTCCATTGTCCACGAGCAGTACTTC. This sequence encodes CASTRAGSIVHEQYF.

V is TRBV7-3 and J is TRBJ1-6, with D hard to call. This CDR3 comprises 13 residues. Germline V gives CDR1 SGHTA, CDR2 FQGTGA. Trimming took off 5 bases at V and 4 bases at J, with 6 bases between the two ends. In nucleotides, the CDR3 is TGTGCCAGCAGCCAAATGTATAATTCACCCCTCCACTTT. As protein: CASSQMYNSPLHF. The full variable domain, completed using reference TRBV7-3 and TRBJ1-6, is GAGVSQTPSNKVTEKGKYVELRCDPISGHTALYWYRQSLGQGPEFLIYFQGTGAADDSGLPNDRFFAVRPEGSVSTLKIQRTERGDSAVYLCASSQMYNSPLHFGNGTRLTVT.

The CDR3 region is CASSDWEDMNTEAFF. In DNA, the CDR3 is TGTGCCAGCAGTGATTGGGAAGACATGAACACTGAAGCTTTCTTT. V and J are TRBV2 and TRBJ1-1; D remains unclear. The germline CDR1 and CDR2 sequences are SNHLY and FYNNEI. The CDR3 runs 15 residues. Deletions cut 3 bases from V and 0 bases from J, with 11 bases between.

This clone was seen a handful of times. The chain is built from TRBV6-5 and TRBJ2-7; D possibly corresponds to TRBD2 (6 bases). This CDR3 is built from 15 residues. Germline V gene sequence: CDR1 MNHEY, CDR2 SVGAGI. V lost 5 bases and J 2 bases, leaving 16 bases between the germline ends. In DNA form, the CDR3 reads TGTGCCAGCAGTACCGGACTATTATTGGCCTACGAGCAGTACTTC. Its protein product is CASSTGLLLAYEQYF.

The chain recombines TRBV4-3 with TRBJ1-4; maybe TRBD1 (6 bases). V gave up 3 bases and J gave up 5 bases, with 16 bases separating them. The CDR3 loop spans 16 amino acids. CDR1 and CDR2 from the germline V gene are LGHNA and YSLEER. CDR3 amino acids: CASSHAHGGSNEKLFF. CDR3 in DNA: TGCGCCAGCAGCCACGCCCACGGGGGCTCAAATGAAAAACTGTTTTTT.

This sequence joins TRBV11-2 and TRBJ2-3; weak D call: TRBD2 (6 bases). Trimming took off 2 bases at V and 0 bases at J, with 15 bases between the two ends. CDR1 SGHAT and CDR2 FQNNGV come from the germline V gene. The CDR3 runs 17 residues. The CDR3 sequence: CASSLIAGPISTDTQYF. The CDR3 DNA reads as TGTGCCAGCAGCTTAATCGCGGGGCCAATTAGCACAGATACGCAGTATTTT.

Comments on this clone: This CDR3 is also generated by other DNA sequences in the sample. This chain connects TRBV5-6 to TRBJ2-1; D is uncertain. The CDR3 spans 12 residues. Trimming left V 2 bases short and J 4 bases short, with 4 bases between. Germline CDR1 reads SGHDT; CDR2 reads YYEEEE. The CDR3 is CASSFGYNEQFF. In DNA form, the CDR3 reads TGTGCCAGCAGCTTCGGGTACAATGAGCAGTTCTTC.

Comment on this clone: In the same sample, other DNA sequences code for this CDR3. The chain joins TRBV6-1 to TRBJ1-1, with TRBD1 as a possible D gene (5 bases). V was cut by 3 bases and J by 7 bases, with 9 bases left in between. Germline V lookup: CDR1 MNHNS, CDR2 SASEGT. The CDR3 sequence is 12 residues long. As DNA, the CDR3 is TGTGCCAGCAGTGAGGGGGTAGATGAAGCTTTCTTT. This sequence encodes CASSEGVDEAFF.

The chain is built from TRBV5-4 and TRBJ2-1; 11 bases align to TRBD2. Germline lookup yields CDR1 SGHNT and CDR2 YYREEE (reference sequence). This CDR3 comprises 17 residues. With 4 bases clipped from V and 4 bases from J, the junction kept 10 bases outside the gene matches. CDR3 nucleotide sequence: TGTGCCAGCAGCACTGGAAGCGGGACTAGCGGTTACAATGAGCAGTTCTTC. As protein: CASSTGSGTSGYNEQFF.

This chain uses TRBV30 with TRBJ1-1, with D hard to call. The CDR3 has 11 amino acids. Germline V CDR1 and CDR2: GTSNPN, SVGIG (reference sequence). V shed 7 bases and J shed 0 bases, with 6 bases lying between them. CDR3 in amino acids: CASTLNTEAFF. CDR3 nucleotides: TGTGCCTCGACACTGAACACTGAAGCTTTCTTT.

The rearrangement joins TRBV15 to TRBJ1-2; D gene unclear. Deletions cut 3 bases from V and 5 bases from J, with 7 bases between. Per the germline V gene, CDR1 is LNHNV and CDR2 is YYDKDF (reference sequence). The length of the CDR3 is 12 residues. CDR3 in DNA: TGTGCCACCAGCAGTCCGAGTTATGGCTACACCTTC. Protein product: CATSSPSYGYTF.